This T cell receptor beta chain was profiled in a study of human T cells and chemical hapten exposure. It was unfractionated whole blood from which total RNA was extracted. This clonotype has only a few counts. Its antigen remains unknown. The CDR3 has 12 residues. CDR1 and CDR2 (germline): KGHDR, SFDVKD. The V and J ends lost 5 bases and 6 bases respectively, with 9 bases between them. Findings and limits, study-wide: Counts of TCRs above 1 in 1000 frequency stayed unchanged with DPC sensitization.

Library preparation tagged each individual cDNA molecule with a unique molecular identifier. Source study methods: Samples had a median of 95,638 TCRs, ranging roughly 23,224 to 690,600. TCRdb ran MiXCR on the 5' RACE reads and lists one entry per CDR3 protein. It is TCRdb's table, rather than the study itself, that gives the V and J calls and clone size. This sample has over 95,000 distinct CDR3 sequences; 15% to 20% occur once, and the top ten carry 2.5% to 3%. J is TRBJ2-5 and V is TRBV24-1; no reliable D call. The receptor's source is a human donor in good health. The chain's CDR3 is CATSADSQTQYF. The CDR3 DNA sequence: TGTGCCACCAGTGCGGATAGCCAGACCCAGTACTTC.